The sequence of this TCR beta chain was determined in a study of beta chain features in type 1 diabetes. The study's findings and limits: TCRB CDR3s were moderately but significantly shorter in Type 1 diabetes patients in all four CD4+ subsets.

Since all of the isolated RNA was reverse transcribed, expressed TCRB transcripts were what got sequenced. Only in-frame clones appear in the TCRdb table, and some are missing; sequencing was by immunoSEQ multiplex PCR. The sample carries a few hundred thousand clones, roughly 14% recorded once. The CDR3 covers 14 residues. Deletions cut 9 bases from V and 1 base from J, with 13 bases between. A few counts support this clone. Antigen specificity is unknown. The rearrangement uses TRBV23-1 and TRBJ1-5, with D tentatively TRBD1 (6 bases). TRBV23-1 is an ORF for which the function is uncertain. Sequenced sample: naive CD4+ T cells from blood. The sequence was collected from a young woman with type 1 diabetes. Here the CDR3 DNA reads TGCGCCAGTGCTCAGGGGACCAGCAATCAGCCCCAGCATTTT. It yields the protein CASAQGTSNQPQHF.